Many counts were recorded for the clone carrying this T cell receptor beta chain. These data come from a study of CD8 T cells in ankylosing spondylitis. This CDR3 has 12 amino acids. Germline loops: CDR1 SGHRS, CDR2 YFSETQ. The ends were cut back, 3 bases at V and 5 bases at J, with 8 bases in the middle. A single record per CDR3 protein comes from TCRdb applying MiXCR to the 5' RACE reads. The repertoire includes about 240,000 distinct CDR3 sequences, 9.5% to 12% of them detected once, and approximately 6.6% sits in the top ten. The sequence derives from a male donor with ankylosing spondylitis or in good health (not recorded which). The chain uses TRBV5-1 and TRBJ2-5; D remains ambiguous. The source material was blood, either unsorted or a sorted T cell fraction (not recorded which). The CDR3 nucleotides read TGCGCCAGCAGCTATACTACCGAGACCCAGTACTTC. It translates to CASSYTTETQYF. Full variable domain (outside the CDR3, taken from reference TRBV5-1 and TRBJ2-5): KAGVTQTPRYLIKTRGQQVTLSCSPISGHRSVSWYQQTPGQGLQFLFEYFSETQRNKGNFPGRFSGRQFSNSRSEMNVSTLELGDSALYLCASSYTTETQYFGPGTRLLVL.